This is a list of T cell receptor beta chains from one sample in a study of CD8+CD57+ T cells in acquired aplastic anemia. Via MiXCR, TCRdb re-called the reads, giving one row per CDR3 protein. The repertoire holds fewer than 80,000 distinct CDR3 sequences, with around 70% as singletons. The sample consisted of sorted CD4+, CD8+, or CD8+CD57+ T cells (not recorded which) from PBMCs. These receptors were collected from a human donor with aplastic anemia. Both conserved end residues are part of each CDR3. The D gene is left open where the match is weak. Clone size is not always given. Where it is, it says once, few, many or a class for expanded clones.

cdr3_nt,cdr3_aa,d_call,j_call,cdr3_length,v_call,clone_size
TGTGCCAGCAGCCCTGCGGGACTCCAAGAGACCCAGTACTTC,CASSPAGLQETQYF,NA,TRBJ2-5,14,TRBV14,NA
TGTGCCAGTAGTATCCAACTAGCGAGCTACGAGCAGTACTTC,CASSIQLASYEQYF,TRBD2,TRBJ2-7,14,TRBV19,NA
TGTGCCAGTAGCACCAAGGGGACAGGATCCTACGAGCAGTACTTC,CASSTKGTGSYEQYF,TRBD1,TRBJ2-7,15,TRBV19,NA
TGTGCCAGCAGTCGTAGTTGGAATGAGCAGTTCTTC,CASSRSWNEQFF,NA,TRBJ2-1,12,TRBV2,few
TGTGCGCTCGGGGACTCCTACGAGCAGTACTTC,CALGDSYEQYF,NA,TRBJ2-7,11,TRBV2,NA
TGTGCCACCAGCTACCGGACGGCGATAAACACTGAAGCTTTCTTT,CATSYRTAINTEAFF,NA,TRBJ1-1,15,TRBV15,NA
TGTGCCAGCAGTTACTCGACGGATTCCTACGAGCAGTACTTC,CASSYSTDSYEQYF,NA,TRBJ2-7,14,TRBV6-2/TRBV6-3,few
TGTGCCAGCAGCCTGTCAGGACTGATCCAAGAGACCCAGTACTTC,CASSLSGLIQETQYF,NA,TRBJ2-5,15,TRBV2,NA
TGTGCCAGCGGGGCACCCCAAGAGACCCAGTACTTC,CASGAPQETQYF,NA,TRBJ2-5,12,TRBV2,NA
TGCGCCAGCAGCCAAGACAAGGACAGTCAGTACTTC,CASSQDKDSQYF,NA,TRBJ2-7,12,TRBV4-1,NA
TGTGCCAGCAGCACGAGTTTGAATTCACCCCTCCACTTT,CASSTSLNSPLHF,NA,TRBJ1-6,13,TRBV7-6,NA
TGTGCCAGCCGGTCCAATGAGCAGTTCTTC,CASRSNEQFF,NA,TRBJ2-1,10,TRBV2,few
TGTGCCAGCAGTTTTCAGCTAGCGGGTTACTCCTACGAGCAGTACTTC,CASSFQLAGYSYEQYF,TRBD2,TRBJ2-7,16,TRBV25-1,NA
TGTGCCATCAGCGAGGACAGGGGGGGGGAGACCCAGTACTTC,CAISEDRGGETQYF,TRBD1,TRBJ2-5,14,TRBV10-3,NA
TGTGCCAGCAGTGAAATGGGGGAAGGAGATACGCAGTATTTT,CASSEMGEGDTQYF,NA,TRBJ2-3,14,TRBV25-1,NA
TGTGCCAGCAGTTACTCATACAGGGGAAACGGCTACACCTTC,CASSYSYRGNGYTF,TRBD1,TRBJ1-2,14,TRBV10-3,once
TGTGCCACCGCGTCCCGGGCTGGGTCCACTGAAGCTTTCTTT,CATASRAGSTEAFF,NA,TRBJ1-1,14,TRBV24-1,once
TGTGCCAGCAGCTTAGAGTCAGTGGGACAGGGCTATGGCTACACCTTC,CASSLESVGQGYGYTF,TRBD1,TRBJ1-2,16,TRBV11-1,NA
TGTGCCAGCAGCCCGATCTTTCACGAGCAGTACTTC,CASSPIFHEQYF,NA,TRBJ2-7,12,TRBV7-8,NA
TGTGCCAGCAGTGGGGAACGTGCTTATGGCTACACCTTC,CASSGERAYGYTF,NA,TRBJ1-2,13,TRBV2,few
TGCAGTGCTAGCGAACAGGGCAACACTGAAGCTTTCTTT,CSASEQGNTEAFF,NA,TRBJ1-1,13,TRBV20-1,NA
TGCAGTGCTCCCTCGGACAGCTCTGGGGCCAACGTCCTGACTTTC,CSAPSDSSGANVLTF,NA,TRBJ2-6,15,TRBV20-1,NA